Below, 20 T cell receptor beta chains from the same sample are listed, as sequenced in a study of blood T cell repertoires in COVID-19. Repertoires were generated with immunoSEQ multiplex PCR, while TCRdb's copy carries only in-frame clones and drops some. This table has roughly 260,000 clones, about nine tenths appearing once. The sequenced sample was peripheral blood. These receptors all stem from a man in his fifties or sixties who had recovered from COVID-19.

V and J are TRBV6-5 and TRBJ2-2; 9 bases line up with TRBD1. V lost 4 bases to trimming and J lost 5 bases; unmatched junction nucleotides: 8. The length of the CDR3 is 16 residues. The germline gives CDR1 MNHEY, CDR2 SVGAGI. The CDR3 DNA follows: TGTGCCAGCAGTTCGGAACAGGGGGCGCGAACCGGGGAGCTGTTTTTT. Translating it yields CASSSEQGARTGELFF.

V usage is TRBV12-3 or TRBV12-4 and J usage is TRBJ1-6; D possibly corresponds to TRBD1 (6 bases). This CDR3 has 13 residues. V lost 6 bases, J lost 9 bases, and 12 bases lay in between. The DNA for the CDR3 is TGTGCCAGCAGGGCCCCAGGGGTTTCACCCCTCCACTTT. It specifies CASRAPGVSPLHF.

Concerning this clone: In the same sample, other DNA sequences code for this CDR3. The chain combines TRBV5-1 with TRBJ2-7; D is perhaps TRBD1 (6 bases). The CDR3 sequence is 13 residues long. Germline V gene lookup returns CDR1 SGHRS and CDR2 YFSETQ. Trimming shortened V by 4 bases and J by 3 bases, and 11 bases separated the two germline ends. The CDR3 DNA follows: TGCGCCAGCAGCGACAGGTCGGGCTACGAGCAGTACTTC. Protein: CASSDRSGYEQYF.

The chain links TRBV2 to TRBJ1-5; the match to TRBD1 covers 7 bases. V lost 5 bases to trimming and J lost 3 bases; unmatched junction nucleotides: 4. The CDR3 loop spans 14 amino acids. In germline, CDR1 is SNHLY, CDR2 FYNNEI. The CDR3 DNA reads TGTGCCAGCAGTAGACAGGGATCCAATCAGCCCCAGCATTTT. Its translation: CASSRQGSNQPQHF.

This clone has just one count. The gene calls are TRBV18 and TRBJ1-4; D may be TRBD1 (5 bases). Germline values: CDR1 KGHSH, CDR2 LQKENI. The germline V and J ends were trimmed by 4 bases and 4 bases, with 7 bases remaining between them. This CDR3 has 13 residues. DNA of the CDR3: TGTGCCAGCTCACGCCAGGGTAATGAAAAACTGTTTTTT. It encodes CASSRQGNEKLFF.

The chain has TRBV5-1 and TRBJ2-1; 13 nucleotides line up with TRBD2. From germline, CDR1 is SGHRS and CDR2 YFSETQ. The CDR3 sequence is 17 residues long. The V gene end was trimmed by 3 bases and the J gene end by 9 bases; junction bases not matched to a gene: 12. This chain's CDR3 is CASSSTLLAGGPGEQFF. CDR3 bases: TGCGCCAGCAGCTCGACCTTACTAGCGGGGGGGCCGGGTGAGCAGTTCTTC.

This clone was picked up a small number of times. The chain uses TRBV12-3 or TRBV12-4 and TRBJ1-2, with D unresolved. The CDR3 covers 12 residues. The ends were cut back, 3 bases at V and 4 bases at J, with 6 bases in the middle. The CDR3 protein is CASSLGSYGYTF. The CDR3 DNA reads TGTGCCAGCAGTTTGGGCAGCTATGGCTACACCTTC.

The rearrangement uses TRBV6-1 and TRBJ2-7; the D gene is possibly TRBD1 (5 bases). The CDR3 is 14 amino acids. V lost 5 bases and J 9 bases, leaving 20 bases between the germline ends. Looked up from germline, CDR1 is MNHNS and CDR2 is SASEGT. For the CDR3, the DNA is TGTGCCAGCAGTTATGGAGACAGCGCCTCAGGGCAGTACTTC. Residues: CASSYGDSASGQYF.

This clone was observed a single time. DNA of the CDR3: TGTGCCAGCAGCTTAGATTCCCCTTCCCCTCTCGAGCAGTACTTC. This encodes CASSLDSPSPLEQYF. This chain links TRBV11-2 with TRBJ2-7; D is undetermined. The length of the CDR3 is 15 residues. V lost 0 bases and J 6 bases, leaving 15 bases between the germline ends. CDR1 and CDR2 from the germline V gene are SGHAT and FQNNGV.

The sample holds one count of this clone. The chain employs TRBV3-1 (or the pseudogene TRBV3-2) and TRBJ2-2; 8 bases are shared with TRBD2. V gave up 1 base and J gave up 4 bases; unmatched junction bases: 11. Germline CDR1 and CDR2: LGHDT and YNNKEL (reference sequence). The CDR3 contains 18 residues. The CDR3: CASSQGGGGRNCTGELFF. The CDR3 region has the DNA TGTGCCAGCAGCCAAGGCGGCGGGGGGCGCAATTGCACCGGGGAGCTGTTTTTT.

The CDR3 spells CASSESLGSQGGTEAFF. For the CDR3, the DNA is TGCGCCAGCAGTGAATCTTTGGGTTCACAGGGGGGGACTGAAGCTTTCTTT. The chain joins TRBV10-1 to TRBJ1-1; 8 positions agree with TRBD1. This CDR3 is built from 17 residues. Germline V gives CDR1 WNHNN, CDR2 SYGVQD (reference sequence). The junction had 14 bases not matched to a gene; V was cut back by 3 bases and J by 5 bases.

The chain couples TRBV15 to TRBJ2-7, with TRBD1 identical over 10 bases. CDR1 is LNHNV, CDR2 YYDKDF, per germline (reference sequence). The length of the CDR3 is 15 residues. The ends lost 2 bases at V and 2 bases at J; junction bases unmatched: 3. Written as DNA, the CDR3 is TGTGCCACCAGCAGACCCGGGACAGGGGCCTACGAGCAGTACTTC. Translating it yields CATSRPGTGAYEQYF. Based on the CDR3 plus reference TRBV15 and TRBJ2-7, the full variable domain is DAMVIQNPRYQVTQFGKPVTLSCSQTLNHNVMYWYQQKSSQAPKLLFHYYDKDFNNEADTPDNFQSRRPNTSFCFLDIRSPGLGDTAMYLCATSRPGTGAYEQYFGPGTRLTVT.

The chain couples TRBV11-3 to TRBJ2-2; TRBD1 aligns across 8 bases. This CDR3 is 14 amino acids long. V shed 5 bases and J 4 bases; nucleotides not matched to a gene: 3. The V gene's germline CDR1 is SGHNT and CDR2 YENEEA. CDR3 sequence (DNA): TGTGCCAGCAGCAAACAGGGGGGCACCGGGGAGCTGTTTTTT. Translation gives CASSKQGGTGELFF.

This clone appeared once. The chain links TRBV3-1 (or the pseudogene TRBV3-2) to TRBJ2-1, with D perhaps matching TRBD2 (6 bases). V lost 4 bases and J lost 5, with 18 bases in between. Germline-derived CDR1 and CDR2 are LGHDT and YNNKEL (reference sequence). The length of the CDR3 is 16 residues. In nucleotides, the CDR3 is TGTGCCAGCAGCCTGGCTTTGAGAAGCGGGCACAATGAGCAGTTCTTC. It codes for CASSLALRSGHNEQFF.

V usage is TRBV19 and J usage is TRBJ1-1; unclear D gene. V gave up 5 bases and J gave up 0 bases, with 10 bases separating them. CDR1 LNHDA and CDR2 SQIVND come from the germline V gene (reference sequence). This CDR3 has 14 amino acids. CDR3 coding DNA: TGTGCCAGTAGTCCTAGTTATTTGAACACTGAAGCTTTCTTT. Its translation is CASSPSYLNTEAFF.

The chain links TRBV6-5 to TRBJ1-5; no definite D call. The V end lost 8 bases, the J end lost 5 bases, and 4 bases lay between the germline ends. The CDR3 has 10 amino acids. Germline V CDR1 and CDR2: MNHEY, SVGAGI. The CDR3 spells CASGYQPQHF. The CDR3 nucleotides are TGTGCCAGCGGCTATCAGCCCCAGCATTTT.

The chain combines TRBV3-1 (or the pseudogene TRBV3-2) with TRBJ2-2; 7 bases align to TRBD1. With 0 bases clipped from V and 0 bases from J, the junction kept 4 bases outside the gene matches. Germline V gene sequence: CDR1 LGHDT, CDR2 YNNKEL (reference sequence). This CDR3 region has 17 residues. CDR3 region: CASSQDSGTANTGELFF. The CDR3 DNA sequence: TGTGCCAGCAGCCAAGATTCTGGGACAGCGAACACCGGGGAGCTGTTTTTT.

V is TRBV4-2 and J is TRBJ2-3; D not certain. The V end lost 0 bases, the J end lost 0 bases, and 13 bases lay between the germline ends. From germline, CDR1 is LGHNA and CDR2 YNFKEQ. CDR3 length equals 17 residues. The CDR3 DNA is TGTGCCAGCAGCCAAGATTACGAGGTCTCTAGCACAGATACGCAGTATTTT. The encoded protein is CASSQDYEVSSTDTQYF.

This chain joins TRBV2 and TRBJ1-5; D is unclear. The CDR3 sequence is 14 residues long. Germline V CDR1 and CDR2: SNHLY, FYNNEI. The germline V and J ends were trimmed by 5 bases and 6 bases, with 14 bases remaining between them. The DNA for the CDR3 is TGTGCCAGCAGTTCCTACACGGCGGGTCAGCCCCAGCATTTT. It codes for CASSSYTAGQPQHF.

The chain recombines TRBV5-1 with TRBJ2-2; 8 bases match TRBD2. V trimming: 4 bases; J trimming: 0 bases; junction bases outside the gene matches: 2. Germline loops: CDR1 SGHRS, CDR2 YFSETQ. The CDR3 consists of 15 residues. The CDR3 nucleotides read TGCGCCAGCAGCCCCGGGGGGGCGAACACCGGGGAGCTGTTTTTT. Amino acid sequence: CASSPGGANTGELFF. Full variable domain (remainder filled in from reference TRBV5-1 and TRBJ2-2): KAGVTQTPRYLIKTRGQQVTLSCSPISGHRSVSWYQQTPGQGLQFLFEYFSETQRNKGNFPGRFSGRQFSNSRSEMNVSTLELGDSALYLCASSPGGANTGELFFGEGSRLTVL.